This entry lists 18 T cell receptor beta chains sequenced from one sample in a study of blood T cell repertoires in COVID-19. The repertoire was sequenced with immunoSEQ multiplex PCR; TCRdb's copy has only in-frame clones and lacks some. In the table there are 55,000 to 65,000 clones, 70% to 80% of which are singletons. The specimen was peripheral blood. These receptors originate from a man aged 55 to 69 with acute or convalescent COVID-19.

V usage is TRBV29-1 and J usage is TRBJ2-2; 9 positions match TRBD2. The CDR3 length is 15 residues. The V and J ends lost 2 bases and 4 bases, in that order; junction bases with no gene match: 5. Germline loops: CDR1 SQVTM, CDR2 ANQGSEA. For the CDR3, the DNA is TGCAGCGTTGAACCCCCAGCGGGAGGCACCGGGGAGCTGTTTTTT. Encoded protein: CSVEPPAGGTGELFF.

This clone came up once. CDR3 loop: CATSREGGANYGYTF. The CDR3 DNA is TGTGCCACCAGCAGAGAAGGGGGAGCTAACTATGGCTACACCTTC. This chain uses TRBV15 with TRBJ1-2; tentative D call: TRBD1 (6 bases). Trimming took 0 bases from V and 0 from J, leaving 8 bases between them. The germline gives CDR1 LNHNV, CDR2 YYDKDF (reference sequence). The CDR3 extends over 15 amino acids.

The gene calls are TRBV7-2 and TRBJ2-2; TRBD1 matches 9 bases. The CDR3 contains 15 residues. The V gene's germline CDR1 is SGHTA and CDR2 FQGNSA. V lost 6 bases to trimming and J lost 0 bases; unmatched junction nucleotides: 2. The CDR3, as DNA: TGTGCCAGCAGGCGGGACAGGGCGAACACCGGGGAGCTGTTTTTT. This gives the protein CASRRDRANTGELFF.

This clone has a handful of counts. The CDR3 nucleotides read TGTGCCAGCAGTGGGACAGGGAGAGGAGAAAAACTGTTTTTT. This codes for CASSGTGRGEKLFF. The chain has TRBV28 and TRBJ1-4; 9 bases line up with TRBD1. The CDR3 extends over 14 amino acids. CDR1 and CDR2 from the germline V gene are MDHEN and SYDVKM. The junction had 6 bases not matched to a gene; V was cut back by 5 bases and J by 8 bases.

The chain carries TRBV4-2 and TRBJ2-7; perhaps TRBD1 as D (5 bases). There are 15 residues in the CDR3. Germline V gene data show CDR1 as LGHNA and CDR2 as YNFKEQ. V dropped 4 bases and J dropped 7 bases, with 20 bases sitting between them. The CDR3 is CASSLRLQGTWEQYF. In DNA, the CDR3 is TGTGCCAGCAGCCTGCGACTGCAGGGAACTTGGGAGCAGTACTTC.

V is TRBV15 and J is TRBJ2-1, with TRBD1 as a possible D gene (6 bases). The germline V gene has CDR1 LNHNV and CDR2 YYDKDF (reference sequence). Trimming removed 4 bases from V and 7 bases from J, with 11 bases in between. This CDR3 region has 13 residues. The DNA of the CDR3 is TGTGCCACCAGCATAAGACAGGAGAATGAGCAGTTCTTC. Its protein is CATSIRQENEQFF.

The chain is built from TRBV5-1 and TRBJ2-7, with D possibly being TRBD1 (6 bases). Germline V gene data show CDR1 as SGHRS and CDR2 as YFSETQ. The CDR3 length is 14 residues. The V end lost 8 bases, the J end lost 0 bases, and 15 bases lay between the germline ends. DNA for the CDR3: TGCGCCAGTGAGCCGGGACACAACTCCTACGAGCAGTACTTC. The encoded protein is CASEPGHNSYEQYF.

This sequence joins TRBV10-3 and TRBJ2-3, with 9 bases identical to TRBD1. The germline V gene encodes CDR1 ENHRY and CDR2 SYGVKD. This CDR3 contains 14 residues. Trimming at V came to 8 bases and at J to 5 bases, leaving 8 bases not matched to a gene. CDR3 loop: CAISPTGGKDTQYF. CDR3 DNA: TGTGCCATCTCTCCGACAGGGGGAAAAGATACGCAGTATTTT.

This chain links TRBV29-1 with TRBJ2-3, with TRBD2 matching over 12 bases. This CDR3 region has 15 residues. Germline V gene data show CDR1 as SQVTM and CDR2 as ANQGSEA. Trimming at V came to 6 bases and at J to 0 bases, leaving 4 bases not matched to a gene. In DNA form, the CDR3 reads TGCAGCGTCCCCGGGACTAGCGGGAGCACAGATACGCAGTATTTT. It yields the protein CSVPGTSGSTDTQYF.

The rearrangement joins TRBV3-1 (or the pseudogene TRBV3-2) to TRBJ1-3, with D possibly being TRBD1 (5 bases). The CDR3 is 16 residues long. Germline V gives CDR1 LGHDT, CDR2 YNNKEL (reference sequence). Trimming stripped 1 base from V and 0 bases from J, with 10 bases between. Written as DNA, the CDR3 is TGTGCCAGCAGCCAAGCCTTCGGGGGCTCTGGAAACACCATATATTTT. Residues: CASSQAFGGSGNTIYF.

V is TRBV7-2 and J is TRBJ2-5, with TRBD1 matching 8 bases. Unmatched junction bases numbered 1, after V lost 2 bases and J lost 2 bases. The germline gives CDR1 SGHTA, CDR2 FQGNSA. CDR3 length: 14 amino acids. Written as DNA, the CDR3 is TGTGCCAGCAGCTTAACAGGGGGGCAAGAGACCCAGTACTTC. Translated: CASSLTGGQETQYF.

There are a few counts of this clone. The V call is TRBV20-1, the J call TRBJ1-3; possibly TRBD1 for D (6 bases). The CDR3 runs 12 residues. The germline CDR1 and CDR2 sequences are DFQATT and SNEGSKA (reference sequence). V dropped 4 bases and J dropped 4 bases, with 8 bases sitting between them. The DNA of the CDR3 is TGCAGTGCTAATGACAGGGGAAACACCATATATTTT. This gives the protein CSANDRGNTIYF.

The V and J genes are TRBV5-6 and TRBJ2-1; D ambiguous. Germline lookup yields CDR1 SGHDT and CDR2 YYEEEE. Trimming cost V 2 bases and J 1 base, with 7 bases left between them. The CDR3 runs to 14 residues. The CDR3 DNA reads TGTGCCAGCAGCTTCGCGGATTCCTACAATGAGCAGTTCTTC. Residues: CASSFADSYNEQFF.

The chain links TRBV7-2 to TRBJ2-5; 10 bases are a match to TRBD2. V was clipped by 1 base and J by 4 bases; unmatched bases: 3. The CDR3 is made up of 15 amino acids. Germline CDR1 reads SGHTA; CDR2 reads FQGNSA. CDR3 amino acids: CASSLGAGGAETQYF. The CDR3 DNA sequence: TGTGCCAGCAGCTTAGGAGCGGGAGGGGCAGAGACCCAGTACTTC.

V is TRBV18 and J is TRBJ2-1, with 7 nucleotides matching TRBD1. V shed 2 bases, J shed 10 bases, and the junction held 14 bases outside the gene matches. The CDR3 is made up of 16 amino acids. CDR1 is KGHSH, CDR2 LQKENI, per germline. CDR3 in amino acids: CASSPDRVGVGSEQFF. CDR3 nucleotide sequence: TGTGCCAGCTCACCAGACAGGGTCGGGGTCGGAAGCGAGCAGTTCTTC. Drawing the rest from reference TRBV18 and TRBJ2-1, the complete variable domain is NAGVMQNPRHLVRRRGQEARLRCSPMKGHSHVYWYRQLPEEGLKFMVYLQKENIIDESGMPKERFSAEFPKEGPSILRIQQVVRGDSAAYFCASSPDRVGVGSEQFFGPGTRLTVL.

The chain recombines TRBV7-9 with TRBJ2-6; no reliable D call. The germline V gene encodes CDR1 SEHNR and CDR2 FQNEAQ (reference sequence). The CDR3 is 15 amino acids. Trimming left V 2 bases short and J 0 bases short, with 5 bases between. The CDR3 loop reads CASSLSRSGANVLTF. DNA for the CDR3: TGTGCCAGCAGCTTATCGCGCTCTGGGGCCAACGTCCTGACTTTC.

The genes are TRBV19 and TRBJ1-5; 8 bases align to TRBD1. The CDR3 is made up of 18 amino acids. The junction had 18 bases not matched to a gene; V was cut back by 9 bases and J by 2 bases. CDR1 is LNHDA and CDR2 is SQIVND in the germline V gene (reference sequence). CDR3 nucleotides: TGTGCCAGCACCCATACGGACAGGGCTGCGAAGGGCAATCAGCCCCAGCATTTT. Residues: CASTHTDRAAKGNQPQHF.

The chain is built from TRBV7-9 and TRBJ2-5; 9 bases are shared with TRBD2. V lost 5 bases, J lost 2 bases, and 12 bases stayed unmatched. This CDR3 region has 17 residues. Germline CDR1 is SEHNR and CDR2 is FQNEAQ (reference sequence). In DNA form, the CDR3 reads TGTGCCAGCAGCCTAAGCTCAGGGACTAGCTCTCAAGAGACCCAGTACTTC. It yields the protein CASSLSSGTSSQETQYF. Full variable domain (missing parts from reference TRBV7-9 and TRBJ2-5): DTGVSQNPRHKITKRGQNVTFRCDPISEHNRLYWYRQTLGQGPEFLTYFQNEAQLEKSRLLSDRFSAERPKGSFSTLEIQRTEQGDSAMYLCASSLSSGTSSQETQYFGPGTRLLVL.